The clone carrying this T cell receptor (beta chain) was found many times. Antigen: not known. Preparation of the TCRbeta library used unique molecular identifiers. Via MiXCR, TCRdb re-called the PCR reads, giving one row per CDR3 protein. The data show around 300,000 distinct CDR3 sequences, with roughly 9.1% seen just once and approximately 7% held by the top ten. The data were obtained in a study of T-cell reconstitution after alpha-beta-depleted transplantation in children. Study-wide results and limits: Some patients' high day-60 TCRbeta diversity was attributed to recipient cells surviving conditioning.

CDR3 length: 14 amino acids. CDR1 is SGHNT, CDR2 YYREEE, per germline (reference sequence). Trimming stripped 4 bases from V and 12 bases from J, with 20 bases between. The V gene is TRBV5-4, the J gene TRBJ2-1; possible D gene TRBD2, 5 bases. Specimen: PBMCs, collected before TCRalphabeta/CD19-depleted stem cell transplant. The receptor comes from a boy under two years old with acute myeloid leukemia, due to receive a stem cell transplant. The CDR3 DNA is TGTGCCAGCAGCACACTAGGAAGCCTGGATCTGCAGTTCTTC. This gives the protein CASSTLGSLDLQFF.